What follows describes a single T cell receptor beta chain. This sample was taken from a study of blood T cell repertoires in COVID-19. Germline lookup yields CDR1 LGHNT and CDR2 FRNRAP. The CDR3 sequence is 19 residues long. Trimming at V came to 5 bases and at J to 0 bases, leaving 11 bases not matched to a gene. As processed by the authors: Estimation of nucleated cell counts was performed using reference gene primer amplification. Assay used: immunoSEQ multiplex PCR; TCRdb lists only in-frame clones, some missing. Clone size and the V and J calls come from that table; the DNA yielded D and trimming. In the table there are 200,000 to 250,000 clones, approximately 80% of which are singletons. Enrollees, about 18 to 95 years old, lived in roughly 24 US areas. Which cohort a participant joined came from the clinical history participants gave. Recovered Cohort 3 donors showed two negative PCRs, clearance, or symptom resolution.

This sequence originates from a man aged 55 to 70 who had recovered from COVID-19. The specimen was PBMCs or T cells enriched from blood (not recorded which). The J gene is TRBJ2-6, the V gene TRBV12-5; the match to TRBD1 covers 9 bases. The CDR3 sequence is CASGPRGQGVISGANVLTF. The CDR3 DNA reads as TGTGCTAGTGGTCCCAGGGGACAGGGAGTCATCTCTGGGGCCAACGTCCTGACTTTC.